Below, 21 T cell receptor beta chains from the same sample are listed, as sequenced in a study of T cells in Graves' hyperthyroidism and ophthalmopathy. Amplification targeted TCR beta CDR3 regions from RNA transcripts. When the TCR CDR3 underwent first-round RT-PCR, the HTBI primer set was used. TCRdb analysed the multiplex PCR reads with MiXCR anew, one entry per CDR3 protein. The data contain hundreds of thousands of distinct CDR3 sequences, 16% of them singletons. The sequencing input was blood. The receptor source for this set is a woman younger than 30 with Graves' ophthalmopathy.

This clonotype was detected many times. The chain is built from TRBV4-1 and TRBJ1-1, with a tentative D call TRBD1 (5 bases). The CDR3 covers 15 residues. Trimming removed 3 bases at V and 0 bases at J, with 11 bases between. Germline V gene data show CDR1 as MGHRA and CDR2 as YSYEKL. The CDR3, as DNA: TGCGCCAGCAGCCAGTATCCACAGGTGAACACTGAAGCTTTCTTT. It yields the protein CASSQYPQVNTEAFF.

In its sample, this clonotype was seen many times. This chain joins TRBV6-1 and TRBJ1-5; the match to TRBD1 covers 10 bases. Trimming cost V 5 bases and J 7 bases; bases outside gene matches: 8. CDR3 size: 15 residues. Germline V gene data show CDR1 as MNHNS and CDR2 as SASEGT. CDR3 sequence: CASSSLTGGGQPQHF. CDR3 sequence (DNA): TGTGCCAGCAGTTCCCTGACAGGGGGCGGGCAGCCCCAGCATTTT.

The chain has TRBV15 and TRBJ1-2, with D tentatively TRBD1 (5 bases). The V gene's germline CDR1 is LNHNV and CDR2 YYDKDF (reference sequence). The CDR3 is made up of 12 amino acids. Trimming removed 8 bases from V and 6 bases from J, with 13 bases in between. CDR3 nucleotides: TGTGCCACCTATGGACACGCCCATGGCTACACCTTC. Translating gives CATYGHAHGYTF.

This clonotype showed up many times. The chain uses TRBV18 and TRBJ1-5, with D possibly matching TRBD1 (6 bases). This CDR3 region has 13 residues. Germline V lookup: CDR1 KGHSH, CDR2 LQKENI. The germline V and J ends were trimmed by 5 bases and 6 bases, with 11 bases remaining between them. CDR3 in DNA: TGTGCCAGCTCATCGGGGGCGGGTCAGCCCCAGCATTTT. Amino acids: CASSSGAGQPQHF. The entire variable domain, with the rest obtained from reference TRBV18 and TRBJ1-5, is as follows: NAGVMQNPRHLVRRRGQEARLRCSPMKGHSHVYWYRQLPEEGLKFMVYLQKENIIDESGMPKERFSAEFPKEGPSILRIQQVVRGDSAAYFCASSSGAGQPQHFGDGTRLSIL.

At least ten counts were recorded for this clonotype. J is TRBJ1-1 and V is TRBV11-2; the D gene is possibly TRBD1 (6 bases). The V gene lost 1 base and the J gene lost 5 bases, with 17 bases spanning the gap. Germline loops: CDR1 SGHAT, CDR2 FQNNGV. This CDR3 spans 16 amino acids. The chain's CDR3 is CASSLARVQGLTEAFF. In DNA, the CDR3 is TGTGCCAGCAGCTTAGCCAGAGTGCAGGGGCTAACTGAAGCTTTCTTT.

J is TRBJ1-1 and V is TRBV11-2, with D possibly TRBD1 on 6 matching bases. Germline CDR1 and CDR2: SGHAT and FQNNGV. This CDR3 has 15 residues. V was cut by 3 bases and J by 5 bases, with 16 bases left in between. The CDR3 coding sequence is TGTGCCAGCAGCTTGCTTTTGCGAGGGGGGACTGAAGCTTTCTTT. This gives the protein CASSLLLRGGTEAFF.

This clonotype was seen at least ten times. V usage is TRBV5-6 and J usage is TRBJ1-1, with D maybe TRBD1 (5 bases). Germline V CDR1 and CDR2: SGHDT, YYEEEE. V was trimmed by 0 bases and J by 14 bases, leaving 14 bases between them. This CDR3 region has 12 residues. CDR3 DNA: TGTGCCAGCAGCTTGGGGTCCAGGGAAGACTTCTTT. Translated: CASSLGSREDFF.

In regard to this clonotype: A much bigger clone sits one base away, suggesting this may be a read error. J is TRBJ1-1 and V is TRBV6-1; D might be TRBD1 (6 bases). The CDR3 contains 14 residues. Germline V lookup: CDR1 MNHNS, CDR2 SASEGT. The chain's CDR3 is CASSAGVSHTEPFF. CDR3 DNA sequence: TGTGCCAGCAGCGCAGGGGTTAGTCACACTGAACCTTTCTTT.

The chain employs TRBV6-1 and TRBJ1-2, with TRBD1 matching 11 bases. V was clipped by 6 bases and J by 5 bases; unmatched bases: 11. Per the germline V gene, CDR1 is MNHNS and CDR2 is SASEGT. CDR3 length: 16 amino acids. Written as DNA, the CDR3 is TGTGCCAGCAGAAGAAAGGGACAGGGGGGATTTTATGGCTACACCTTC. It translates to CASRRKGQGGFYGYTF.

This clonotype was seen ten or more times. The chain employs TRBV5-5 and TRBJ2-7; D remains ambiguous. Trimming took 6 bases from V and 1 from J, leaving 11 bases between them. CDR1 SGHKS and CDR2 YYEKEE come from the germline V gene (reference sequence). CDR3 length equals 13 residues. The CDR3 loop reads CASTVLTSYEQYF. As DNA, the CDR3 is TGTGCCAGCACAGTATTGACTTCCTACGAGCAGTACTTC.

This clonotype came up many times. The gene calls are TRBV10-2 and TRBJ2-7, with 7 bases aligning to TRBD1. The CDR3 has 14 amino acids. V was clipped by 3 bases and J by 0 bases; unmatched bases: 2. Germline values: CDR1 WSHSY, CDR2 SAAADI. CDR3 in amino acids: CASSERGPSYEQYF. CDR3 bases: TGCGCCAGCAGTGAAAGGGGGCCCTCCTACGAGCAGTACTTC.

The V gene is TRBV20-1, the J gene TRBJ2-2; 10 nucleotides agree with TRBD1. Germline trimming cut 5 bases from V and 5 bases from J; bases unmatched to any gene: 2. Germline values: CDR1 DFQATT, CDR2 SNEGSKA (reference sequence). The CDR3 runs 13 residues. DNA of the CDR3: TGCAGTGCTGGACAGGGGGGGACCGGGGAGCTGTTTTTT. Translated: CSAGQGGTGELFF.

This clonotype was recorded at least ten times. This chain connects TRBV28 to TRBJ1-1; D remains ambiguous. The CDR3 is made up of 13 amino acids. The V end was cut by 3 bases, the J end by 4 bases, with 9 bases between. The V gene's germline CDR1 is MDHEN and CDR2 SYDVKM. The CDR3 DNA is TGTGCCAGCAGTTTGGGGTTGTTCACTGAAGCTTTCTTT. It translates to CASSLGLFTEAFF.

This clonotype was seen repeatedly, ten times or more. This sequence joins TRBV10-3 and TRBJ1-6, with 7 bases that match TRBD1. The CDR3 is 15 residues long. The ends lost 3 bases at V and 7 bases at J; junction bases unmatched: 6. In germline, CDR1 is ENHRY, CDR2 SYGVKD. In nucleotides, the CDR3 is TGTGCCATCAGTGACTCGGGACAGCAAAATTCACCCCTCCACTTT. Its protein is CAISDSGQQNSPLHF.

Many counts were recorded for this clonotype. CDR3 protein: CASTHRVYGYTF. In nucleotides, the CDR3 is TGTGCCAGCACCCACAGGGTCTATGGCTACACCTTC. The gene calls are TRBV2 and TRBJ1-2; TRBD1 is a possible D gene (6 bases). The V gene lost 7 bases and the J gene lost 4 bases, with 10 bases spanning the gap. Per the germline V gene, CDR1 is SNHLY and CDR2 is FYNNEI. CDR3 length: 12 residues.

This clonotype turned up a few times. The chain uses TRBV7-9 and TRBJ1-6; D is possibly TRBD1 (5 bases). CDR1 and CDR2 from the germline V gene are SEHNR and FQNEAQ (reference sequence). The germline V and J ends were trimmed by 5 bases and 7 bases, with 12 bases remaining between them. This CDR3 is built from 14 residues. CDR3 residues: CASSPGPKNSPLHF. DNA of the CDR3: TGTGCCAGCAGCCCGGGACCTAAAAATTCACCCCTCCACTTT.

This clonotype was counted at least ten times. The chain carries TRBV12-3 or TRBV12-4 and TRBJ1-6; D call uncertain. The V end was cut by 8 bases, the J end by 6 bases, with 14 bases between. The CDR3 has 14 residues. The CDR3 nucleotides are TGTGCCAGCGGAGGTGTTGGTATTAATTCACCCCTCCACTTT. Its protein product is CASGGVGINSPLHF.

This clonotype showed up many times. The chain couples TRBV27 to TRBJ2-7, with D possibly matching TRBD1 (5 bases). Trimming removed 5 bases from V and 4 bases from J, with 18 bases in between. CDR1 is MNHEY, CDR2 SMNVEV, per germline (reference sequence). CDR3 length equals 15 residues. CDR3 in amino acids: CASSAVGDWHYEQYF. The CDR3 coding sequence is TGTGCCAGCAGTGCCGTAGGGGATTGGCATTACGAGCAGTACTTC.

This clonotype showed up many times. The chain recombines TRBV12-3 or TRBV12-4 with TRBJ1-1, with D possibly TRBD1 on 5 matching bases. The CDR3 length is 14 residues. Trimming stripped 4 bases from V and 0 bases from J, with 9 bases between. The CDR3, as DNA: TGTGCCAGCAGTTGGGGGGGGATGAACACTGAAGCTTTCTTT. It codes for CASSWGGMNTEAFF.

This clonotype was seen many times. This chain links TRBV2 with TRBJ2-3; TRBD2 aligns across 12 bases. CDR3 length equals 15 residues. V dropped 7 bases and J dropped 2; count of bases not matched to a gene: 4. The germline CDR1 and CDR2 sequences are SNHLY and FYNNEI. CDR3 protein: CASKGLAGLTDTQYF. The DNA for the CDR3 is TGTGCCAGCAAAGGACTAGCGGGACTCACAGATACGCAGTATTTT.

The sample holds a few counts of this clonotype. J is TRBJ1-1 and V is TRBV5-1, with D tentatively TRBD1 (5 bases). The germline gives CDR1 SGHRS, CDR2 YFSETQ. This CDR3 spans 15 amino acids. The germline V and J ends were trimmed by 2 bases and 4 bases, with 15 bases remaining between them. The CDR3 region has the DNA TGCGCCAGCAGCTTATCCCTGGGGGGAGGCACTGAAGCTTTCTTT. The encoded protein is CASSLSLGGGTEAFF.